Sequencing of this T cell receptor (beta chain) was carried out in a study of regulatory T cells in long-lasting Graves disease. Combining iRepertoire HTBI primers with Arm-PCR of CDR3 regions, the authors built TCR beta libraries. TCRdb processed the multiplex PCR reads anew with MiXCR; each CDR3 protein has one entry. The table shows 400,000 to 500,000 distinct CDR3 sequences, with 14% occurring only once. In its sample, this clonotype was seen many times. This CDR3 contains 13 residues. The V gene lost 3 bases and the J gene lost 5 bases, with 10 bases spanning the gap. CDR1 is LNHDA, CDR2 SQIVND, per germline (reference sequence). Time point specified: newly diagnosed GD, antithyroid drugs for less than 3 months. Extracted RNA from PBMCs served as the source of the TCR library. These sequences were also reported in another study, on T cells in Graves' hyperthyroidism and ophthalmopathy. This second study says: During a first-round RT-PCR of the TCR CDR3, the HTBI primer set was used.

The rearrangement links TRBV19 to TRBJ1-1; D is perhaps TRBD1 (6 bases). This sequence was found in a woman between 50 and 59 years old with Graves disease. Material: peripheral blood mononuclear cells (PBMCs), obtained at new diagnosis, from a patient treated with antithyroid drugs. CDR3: CASSMGRGTEAFF. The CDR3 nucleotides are TGTGCCAGTAGTATGGGTAGGGGGACTGAAGCTTTCTTT.